One TCR beta chain is described in this entry. Germline CDR1 reads SNHLY; CDR2 reads FYNNEI. Trimming took off 4 bases at V and 5 bases at J, with 4 bases between the two ends. This CDR3 has 11 amino acids. Clones were read by immunoSEQ multiplex PCR, and TCRdb kept only the in-frame ones, dropping some. The sample lists roughly 150,000 clones, 93% occurring once. The source of the sample is a study of control samples from healthy donors and cancer patients. The TCR comes from a man between 45 and 60 years old in good health. The sequencing sample was made of blood. This chain links TRBV2 with TRBJ2-3, with D uncertain. CDR3: CASSGIDTQYF. In nucleotides, the CDR3 is TGTGCCAGCAGTGGAATAGATACGCAGTATTTT.